One and the same sample provided the 14 T cell receptor beta chains below, sequenced in a study of blood T cell repertoires in COVID-19. Method: immunoSEQ multiplex PCR; TCRdb's copy keeps in-frame clones and lacks some. The profile shows about 270,000 clones, 81% of them singletons. The sequencing sample was made of peripheral blood. The receptors derive from a woman aged 55 to 70 with active or convalescent COVID-19.

The rearrangement joins TRBV7-2 to TRBJ1-2, with 8 nucleotides matching TRBD1. With 2 bases clipped from V and 10 bases from J, the junction kept 9 bases outside the gene matches. CDR3 length: 14 residues. The germline gives CDR1 SGHTA, CDR2 FQGNSA. For the CDR3, the DNA is TGTGCCAGCAGCTTATTGTCCGGACAGGGTATCTACACCTTC. Translated, it gives CASSLLSGQGIYTF.

The chain combines TRBV28 with TRBJ2-7, with 8 bases lining up with TRBD1. V trimming: 5 bases; J trimming: 3 bases; junction bases outside the gene matches: 3. The CDR3 spans 13 residues. Germline V CDR1 and CDR2: MDHEN, SYDVKM. The DNA for the CDR3 is TGTGCCAGCAGTGCCGGGACAGGCTACGAGCAGTACTTC. The encoded protein is CASSAGTGYEQYF. The full variable domain, in which reference TRBV28 and TRBJ2-7 provide the parts outside the CDR3, is DVKVTQSSRYLVKRTGEKVFLECVQDMDHENMFWYRQDPGLGLRLIYFSYDVKMKEKGDIPEGYSVSREKKERFSLILESASTNQTSMYLCASSAGTGYEQYFGPGTRLTVT.

This clone was seen a handful of times. This sequence joins TRBV2 and TRBJ2-5, with TRBD2 matching 7 bases. The J segment lost 2 bases and the V segment lost 6 bases, leaving 9 bases of the junction unmatched. This CDR3 has 15 amino acids. CDR1 SNHLY and CDR2 FYNNEI come from the germline V gene. CDR3 loop: CASRFGGGYQETQYF. The CDR3 DNA sequence: TGTGCCAGCAGATTCGGCGGGGGTTATCAAGAGACCCAGTACTTC.

The chain links TRBV19 to TRBJ1-2; D might be TRBD1 (5 bases). V gave up 8 bases and J gave up 2 bases, with 18 bases separating them. Germline V CDR1 and CDR2: LNHDA, SQIVND (reference sequence). The length of the CDR3 is 15 residues. CDR3 sequence (DNA): TGTGCCAGTCACCAAGGCGGGGCATCCAACTATGGCTACACCTTC. This encodes CASHQGGASNYGYTF.

The chain carries TRBV11-3 and TRBJ2-3, with 15 positions matching TRBD2. The germline V gene encodes CDR1 SGHNT and CDR2 YENEEA. This CDR3 spans 16 amino acids. The V segment lost 1 base and the J segment 11 bases; nucleotides outside the gene matches: 7. In nucleotides, the CDR3 is TGTGCCAGCAGCTTAGGGACTAGCGGGGGGGCCGGGTTGCAGTATTTT. Its translation: CASSLGTSGGAGLQYF.

The chain couples TRBV6-5 to TRBJ1-6; a weak D match, TRBD1 (5 bases). The CDR3 loop spans 15 amino acids. The V and J ends lost 2 bases and 8 bases respectively, with 13 bases between them. CDR1 is MNHEY and CDR2 is SVGAGI in the germline V gene. The chain's CDR3 is CASSYPEQADSPLHF. As DNA, the CDR3 is TGTGCCAGCAGTTACCCCGAACAGGCGGATTCACCCCTCCACTTT.

This chain links TRBV4-2 with TRBJ2-4; 7 bases align to TRBD2. This CDR3 is built from 14 residues. V was pared by 4 bases and J by 7 bases, with 7 bases of the junction left unmatched. Germline loops: CDR1 LGHNA, CDR2 YNFKEQ. As DNA, the CDR3 is TGTGCCAGCAGCCCTCGGGGGGTTAAGAACATTCAGTACTTC. Its protein is CASSPRGVKNIQYF.

CDR3 sequence: CASSTEGGLYGYTF. The CDR3 DNA is TGTGCCAGCAGCACCGAGGGAGGCCTCTATGGCTACACCTTC. The chain links TRBV9 to TRBJ1-2, with no clear D. The V gene's germline CDR1 is SGDLS and CDR2 YYNGEE. The CDR3 runs 14 residues. Trimming left V 4 bases short and J 4 bases short, with 14 bases between.

As DNA, the CDR3 is TGCGCCAGCAGTGACCGACAACTAAGACTAGCGGGGTTGGGTAGCAATGAGCAGTTCTTC. Its translation is CASSDRQLRLAGLGSNEQFF. The chain uses TRBV5-1 and TRBJ2-1, with 11 bases matching TRBD2. The CDR3 has 20 residues. The V gene end was trimmed by 5 bases and the J gene end by 6 bases; junction bases not matched to a gene: 22. CDR1 is SGHRS, CDR2 YFSETQ, per germline.

The V call is TRBV7-2, the J call TRBJ1-5; 9 bases are shared with TRBD1. Germline values: CDR1 SGHTA, CDR2 FQGNSA. V was pared by 5 bases and J by 3 bases, with 5 bases of the junction left unmatched. This CDR3 has 15 residues. The CDR3 loop is CASSTRQGVNQPQHF. The CDR3 nucleotides are TGTGCCAGCAGCACCAGACAGGGGGTCAATCAGCCCCAGCATTTT. The full variable domain, with the rest looked up from reference TRBV7-2 and TRBJ1-5, is GAGVSQSPSNKVTEKGKDVELRCDPISGHTALYWYRQSLGQGLEFLIYFQGNSAPDKSGLPSDRFSAERTGGSVSTLTIQRTQQEDSAVYLCASSTRQGVNQPQHFGDGTRLSIL.

This clone was counted a single time. The chain is built from TRBV7-3 and TRBJ2-1, with TRBD1 matching over 9 bases. V gave up 4 bases and J gave up 12 bases; unmatched junction bases: 4. The CDR3 contains 12 residues. Germline V gene sequence: CDR1 SGHTA, CDR2 FQGTGA. CDR3 coding DNA: TGTGCCAGCAGCTCTGAGACAGGGGGGCAGTTCTTC. Translated: CASSSETGGQFF.

This clone was observed a handful of times. This chain links TRBV9 with TRBJ1-1, with D possibly matching TRBD1 (6 bases). There are 13 residues in the CDR3. Germline CDR1 reads SGDLS; CDR2 reads YYNGEE. The V gene lost 3 bases and the J gene lost 4 bases, with 10 bases spanning the gap. Written as DNA, the CDR3 is TGTGCCAGCAGCGACACAGGGACCACTGAAGCTTTCTTT. It encodes CASSDTGTTEAFF.

A single count supports this clone. The chain links TRBV11-3 to TRBJ1-1, with a tentative D call TRBD1 (6 bases). This CDR3 is 12 amino acids long. The V end was cut by 5 bases, the J end by 7 bases, with 11 bases between. Germline V CDR1 and CDR2: SGHNT, YENEEA. CDR3 nucleotides: TGTGCCAGCAGCGACATCAGGGGTGAAGCTTTCTTT. Translated: CASSDIRGEAFF.

This chain connects TRBV7-3 to TRBJ1-6; no firm D call. Deletions cut 2 bases from V and 6 bases from J, with 5 bases between. The CDR3 has 13 amino acids. The V gene's germline CDR1 is SGHTA and CDR2 FQGTGA. As DNA, the CDR3 is TGTGCCAGCAGCTTACATCCTAATTCACCCCTCCACTTT. Protein: CASSLHPNSPLHF.